This TCR beta chain was sequenced during a study of blood T cell repertoires in COVID-19 (TCRdb year 2020). Context from the whole study: Collaborator samples came from the United States, Italy and Spain and covered acute and convalescent phases of COVID-19. The samples were drawn from two sources: the first 160 participants of the ongoing ImmuneRACE study, and fewer than 1,500 subjects contributed by 6 global collaborators. The repertoires were released in a freely available public database meant as a resource for research on the immune response to SARS-CoV-2. Nearly every sample came with metadata listing a de-identified subject ID, COVID-19 status, age in years and sex. Where available, HLA class I and class II types were obtained from metadata supplied by the sample provider rather than from assay-based typing. Deeply sampled blood TCRbeta repertoires from subjects exposed to, actively infected with, or recovered from COVID-19 were included in the dataset. The material from the prospective study consisted of cDNA or gDNA derived from T cells, B-cell-depleted T cells, or PBMCs.

Collaborating institutions collected whole blood in K2EDTA tubes following their own protocols. For TCRbeta analysis, collaborators shipped samples as frozen whole blood, isolated PBMCs, or DNA extracted from either of those sample types. The germline ends are 11 bases apart after V is trimmed by 5 bases and J by 1 base. The germline V gene supplies CDR1 MDHEN and CDR2 SYDVKM. Taken from cysteine to phenylalanine, the CDR3 has 14 residues. The only DNA kept is the CDR3, 42 bases in frame from the first base. The research as a whole found: How much clinical and demographic metadata was included differed by source and by participant, and the metadata was provided uncurated.

The immunoSEQ Assay, a bias-controlled multiplex PCR, was used to amplify TCRbeta CDR3 regions from genomic DNA. Turning to the authors' computational methods: Nucleated cell counts per sample were estimated from amplification of reference gene primers within the assay. Sequence reads were collapsed and filtered to measure the absolute abundance of every unique TCRbeta CDR3 rearrangement. Productive Simpson clonality was computed per sample as the square root of Simpson's diversity index over productive rearrangements. TCRdb limited this immuneACCESS table to in-frame rearrangements with V and J called. A share of clones is missing; checked studies link under half to unresolved V genes, and the rest is unexplained. V and J calls and clone size are copied from that table; D and trimming were computed from the DNA. The sample yields approximately 67,000 clones; approximately 91% were counted once. Around 6.7% of the sample rests with the top ten.

With regard to this clone: The specificity of this receptor is unknown. Qualities for individual bases were not recorded, and no much larger clone is one base off.

The material sequenced was peripheral blood. The V gene is TRBV28 and the J gene is TRBJ1-1, with the D gene not confidently named. The clonotype was recovered from a human donor in a cohort sampled during active COVID-19. In nucleotide form, the sequence is TGTGCCAGCAGTCCCCCCTCCGGGAACACTGAAGCTTTCTTT. Its coded protein is CASSPPSGNTEAFF.